The rows below give T cell receptor beta chains drawn from one sample of a study of cytomegalovirus exposure and HLA in healthy donors. Method: immunoSEQ multiplex PCR; TCRdb's copy keeps in-frame clones and lacks some. The sample consists of about 130,000 clones, roughly 88% of them appearing once. The sequenced sample was PBMCs. These receptor sequences come from a boy aged 5-17 years in good health and CMV-seronegative. The CDR3 runs from the conserved cysteine through the conserved F or W. The order of the fields is CDR3 length, J gene, clone size, D gene, V gene, CDR3 DNA, CDR3 protein. D genes are given only for firm matches. Only some rows state a clone size, as once, few, many or a class for expanded clones.

15,TRBJ2-3,-,TRBD2,TRBV9,TGTGCCAGCAGCGCTAGCGGGAGGGCCTTGGATACGCAGTATTTT,CASSASGRALDTQYF
15,TRBJ2-6,many,-,TRBV6-5,TGTGCCAGCAGTACGGCGGGGTCCGGGGCCAACGTCCTGACTTTC,CASSTAGSGANVLTF
13,TRBJ2-7,few,TRBD1,TRBV4-3,TGCGCCACGAGGACAGGGGACTCCTACGAGCAGTACTTC,CATRTGDSYEQYF
14,TRBJ2-5,-,TRBD2,TRBV19,TGTGCCAGTAGTATTGAAGCGGGGGGTGAGACCCAGTACTTC,CASSIEAGGETQYF
15,TRBJ2-7,-,-,TRBV2,TGTGCCAGCAGTGAACCCAACAGGGAACCCTACGAGCAGTACTTC,CASSEPNREPYEQYF
14,TRBJ1-2,-,-,TRBV6-1,TGTGCCAGCAGTGAGGGCCACACCACGTATGGCTACACCTTC,CASSEGHTTYGYTF
11,TRBJ1-1,few,-,TRBV6-5,TGTGCCAGCAGTCGGAACACTGAAGCTTTCTTT,CASSRNTEAFF
16,TRBJ2-2,-,-,TRBV11-1,TGTGCCAGCAGCTTAAACCCCCCGGGAAATGGCAGGGAGCTGTTTTTT,CASSLNPPGNGRELFF
15,TRBJ1-2,few,-,TRBV5-6,TGTGCCAGCAGCTTCGCCTCGGGGAGAGTCGGTGGCTACACCTTC,CASSFASGRVGGYTF
12,TRBJ2-7,once,-,TRBV12-5,TGTGCTAGTGGTCGCAACACCTACGAGCAGTACTTC,CASGRNTYEQYF
16,TRBJ1-6,-,-,TRBV5-3,TGTGCCAGAAGCTTGTACGGAGGAACCTATAATTCACCCCTCCACTTT,CARSLYGGTYNSPLHF
14,TRBJ1-3,-,-,TRBV2,TGTGCCAGCAGGAAGACAGGCACGCAATGGACAATATATTTT,CASRKTGTQWTIYF
13,TRBJ1-5,-,-,TRBV9,TGTGCCAGCAGCCGTCTCAGCAATCAGCCCCAGCATTTT,CASSRLSNQPQHF
14,TRBJ2-5,-,-,TRBV29-1,TGCAGCGTTGAAAATCCAGGACAAGGGGAGACCCAGTACTTC,CSVENPGQGETQYF
13,TRBJ1-2,few,-,TRBV4-1,TGCGCCAGCAGCCAAGTCCCGGGTTATGGCTACACCTTC,CASSQVPGYGYTF
16,TRBJ2-1,once,TRBD1,TRBV9,TGTGCCAGCAGCGCCTTCGGGACAGGGGACCCCAATGAACAGTTCTTC,CASSAFGTGDPNEQFF
15,TRBJ1-4,few,-,TRBV12-5,TGTGCTAGTGGACCCCAGGGAACATTGAATGAAAAACTGTTTTTT,CASGPQGTLNEKLFF
12,TRBJ1-1,-,-,TRBV6-1,TGTGCCAGCAGGATCATACGGGATGAAGCTTTCTTT,CASRIIRDEAFF
14,TRBJ2-2,-,-,TRBV6-6,TGTGCCAGCAGTCCTAAGAGAGGCACCGGGGAGCTGTTTTTT,CASSPKRGTGELFF
15,TRBJ2-7,-,-,TRBV4-2,TGTGCCAGCAGCCAAGAACAGGACATCTCCTACGAGCAGTACTTC,CASSQEQDISYEQYF
14,TRBJ2-3,-,-,TRBV5-1,TGCGCCAGCAGCTTGGCCGGGGTTACAGATACGCAGTATTTT,CASSLAGVTDTQYF
17,TRBJ1-2,-,TRBD1,TRBV27,TGTGCCAGCGGACGCGCAGGGGGCTCATTCCTTAACTATGGCTACACCTTC,CASGRAGGSFLNYGYTF
12,TRBJ2-3,-,-,TRBV29-1,TGCAGCGTTGAAGATGCGGGAGATACGCAGTATTTT,CSVEDAGDTQYF
15,TRBJ1-5,once,TRBD1,TRBV18,TGTGCCAGCTCACCACACCGGGACAGGGGAAAGCCCCAGCATTTT,CASSPHRDRGKPQHF
14,TRBJ1-2,once,-,TRBV6-5,TGTGCCAGCATCCAACAGGAGGGGAGGGGTGGCTACACCTTC,CASIQQEGRGGYTF
15,TRBJ2-2,-,-,TRBV4-1,TGCGCCAGCAGCCAATCGGTAGCGAACACCGGGGAGCTGTTTTTT,CASSQSVANTGELFF
13,TRBJ1-4,-,-,TRBV7-9,TGTGCCAGCAGCCCGCAGGGAAAGGAAAAACTGTTTTTT,CASSPQGKEKLFF
16,TRBJ2-7,-,-,TRBV4-3,TGCGCCAGCAGCCAAGATCAGTCCCAGGGTCAGCTTGGGCAGTACTTC,CASSQDQSQGQLGQYF
14,TRBJ2-2,-,-,TRBV19,TGTGCCAGTAGTTCGGGACTCAACACCGGGGAGCTGTTTTTT,CASSSGLNTGELFF
15,TRBJ1-5,few,-,TRBV9,TGTGCCAGCAGCGTATCGGGAACCAGCAATCAGCCCCAGCATTTT,CASSVSGTSNQPQHF
14,TRBJ2-5,-,TRBD2,TRBV29-1,TGCAGCGTCCACTCCGGGGGGGCTGGAGAGACCCAGTACTTC,CSVHSGGAGETQYF
16,TRBJ2-3,-,-,TRBV6-5,TGTGCCAGCAGTTACGGGGGGGGGCCTCGGGCAGATACGCAGTATTTT,CASSYGGGPRADTQYF
14,TRBJ2-7,-,-,TRBV27,TGTGCCAGCAGTCCGCAGGGGGGATCCTACGAGCAGTACTTC,CASSPQGGSYEQYF
12,TRBJ2-7,-,-,TRBV29-1,TGCAGCGTTGGTGACAGGACCTACGAGCAGTACTTC,CSVGDRTYEQYF
15,TRBJ2-7,-,TRBD1,TRBV9,TGTGCCAGCAGCGTCGGACAGGGTGAAGGCTACGAGCAGTACTTC,CASSVGQGEGYEQYF
13,TRBJ2-5,-,TRBD1,TRBV6-1,TGTGCCAGCAGCCAGGGGGCGGGCGAGACCCAGTACTTC,CASSQGAGETQYF
15,TRBJ2-5,-,-,TRBV27,TGTGCCAGCAGTTTAGTCTCGACAGGGAGGGAGACCCAGTACTTC,CASSLVSTGRETQYF
14,TRBJ2-7,-,TRBD1,TRBV7-2,TGTGCCAGCAGCCCGGACAGGTACTCCTACGAGCAGTACTTC,CASSPDRYSYEQYF
14,TRBJ2-7,-,TRBD1,TRBV5-3,TGTGCCAGAAGCTGGGGGACAGGACGATACGAGCAGTACTTC,CARSWGTGRYEQYF
16,TRBJ2-3,-,TRBD2,TRBV6-6,TGTGCCAGCAGTTACTCGGCGGGAGGGCCAACAGATACGCAGTATTTT,CASSYSAGGPTDTQYF
15,TRBJ2-3,-,-,TRBV4-3,TGCGCCAGCAGCTGGGCCGGCGAAAGCACAGATACGCAGTATTTT,CASSWAGESTDTQYF
16,TRBJ1-3,-,-,TRBV28,TGTGCCAGCAGTTTCAGGGCATTGAACGGTGGAAACACCATATATTTT,CASSFRALNGGNTIYF
15,TRBJ2-7,-,TRBD1,TRBV5-6,TGTGCCAGCAGCTTGCCCAGTAACAGGGGCCGCGAGCAGTACTTC,CASSLPSNRGREQYF
14,TRBJ2-7,few,-,TRBV4-1,TGCGCCAGCAGCCCTTCGGACAGTCAGTACGAGCAGTACTTC,CASSPSDSQYEQYF
15,TRBJ1-2,-,TRBD1,TRBV5-1,TGCGCCAGCAGCCCCGGAACAGGGGGCAACTATGGCTACACCTTC,CASSPGTGGNYGYTF
17,TRBJ2-7,-,-,TRBV19,TGTGCCAGTAGTATAGCACCCCCCGGGATCAACTCCTACGAGCAGTACTTC,CASSIAPPGINSYEQYF
15,TRBJ1-3,-,-,TRBV13,TGTGCCAGCAGCGCCCAGGGGTTCTCTGGAAACACCATATATTTT,CASSAQGFSGNTIYF
14,TRBJ2-7,-,TRBD2,TRBV4-3,TGCGCCAGCAGCCAAGGTCGGGAGGGATACGAGCAGTACTTC,CASSQGREGYEQYF
14,TRBJ2-1,-,TRBD2,TRBV30,TGTGCGAGACGCTCTAGCGGGAGATCGTCGGAGCAGTTCTTC,CARRSSGRSSEQFF
16,TRBJ2-7,-,-,TRBV4-1,TGCGCCAGCAGCCAAGATCTCGGACTACCTATACACGAGCAGTACTTC,CASSQDLGLPIHEQYF
15,TRBJ1-5,-,-,TRBV5-4,TGTGCCAGCAGCTTGGATGGAGATAGCAATCAGCCCCAGCATTTT,CASSLDGDSNQPQHF
14,TRBJ2-3,-,-,TRBV12-5,TGTGCTAGTGGTTTGGGACAGCCCACAGATACGCAGTATTTT,CASGLGQPTDTQYF
13,TRBJ2-7,-,-,TRBV18,TGTGCCAGCTCACCGAAGGGGGACTACGAGCAGTACTTC,CASSPKGDYEQYF
13,TRBJ1-2,few,TRBD1,TRBV6-1,TGTGCCAGCAGAAGGACAGGGGTTTATGGCTACACCTTC,CASRRTGVYGYTF
15,TRBJ1-1,-,-,TRBV9,TGTGCCAGCAGCGCCCCGGGGTCCGTGAACACTGAAGCTTTCTTT,CASSAPGSVNTEAFF